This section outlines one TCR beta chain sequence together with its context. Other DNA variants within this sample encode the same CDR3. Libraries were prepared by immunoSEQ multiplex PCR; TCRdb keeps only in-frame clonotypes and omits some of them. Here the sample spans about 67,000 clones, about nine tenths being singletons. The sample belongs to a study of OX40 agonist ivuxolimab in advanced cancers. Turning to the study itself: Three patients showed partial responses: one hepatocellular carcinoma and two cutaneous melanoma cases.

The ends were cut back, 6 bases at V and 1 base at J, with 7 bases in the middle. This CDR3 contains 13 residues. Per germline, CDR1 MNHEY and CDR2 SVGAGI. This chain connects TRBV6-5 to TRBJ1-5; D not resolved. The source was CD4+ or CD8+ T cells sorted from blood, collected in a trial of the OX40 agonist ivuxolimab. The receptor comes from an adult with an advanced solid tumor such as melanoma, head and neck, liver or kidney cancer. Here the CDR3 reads CASSSRSNQPQHF. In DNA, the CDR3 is TGTGCCAGCAGCTCCCGCAGCAATCAGCCCCAGCATTTT.